The T cell receptor (beta chain) under discussion was sequenced for a study of blood T cell repertoires in COVID-19. Study-level information: Samples representing acute and convalescent COVID-19 were sourced from the United States, Italy and Spain. The cDNA or gDNA used as material had been derived from T cells, B-cell-depleted T cells, or PBMCs.

This clone turned up a few times. Source study methods: Reference gene primer amplification in the assay estimated nucleated cell counts. The table came from immunoSEQ multiplex PCR; TCRdb's copy has only in-frame clones and leaves some out. Clonal size and the V and J genes are those of that table, whereas D and trimming came from the DNA. This table has 210,000 or so clones, around 88% appearing once. The V gene's germline CDR1 is SGHTA and CDR2 FQGTGA. The V and J ends lost 3 bases and 6 bases, in that order; junction bases with no gene match: 9. The CDR3 has 15 amino acids. The clonotype originates from a man aged 45-60 years with active or convalescent COVID-19. The genes are TRBV7-3 and TRBJ2-7; 9 bases agree with TRBD1. The sequenced sample consisted of peripheral blood. The CDR3: CASSFTGQGMSEQYF. CDR3 nucleotide sequence: TGTGCCAGCAGCTTTACGGGACAGGGAATGTCCGAGCAGTACTTC.